A selection of T cell receptor beta chains follows, all from one sample in a study of cytomegalovirus exposure and HLA in healthy donors. Data came from immunoSEQ multiplex PCR; TCRdb stores just in-frame clones and leaves some out. Among 200,000 to 250,000 clones listed, less than 85% were seen once. The sequenced material came from PBMCs. These receptors were obtained from a man aged 18 to 30 in good health and CMV-seronegative. Each CDR3 is given with its conserved first and last residue. D genes are given only for firm matches. Rows may omit the clone size; those that give it use once, few, many or a size class.

v_gene	j_gene	d_gene	abundance	CDR3aa	CDR3nt
TRBV7-2	TRBJ1-1	TRBD1	-	CASSRNRGRGTEAFF	TGTGCCAGCAGCCGAAACAGGGGACGAGGGACTGAAGCTTTCTTT
TRBV5-1	TRBJ2-5	-	-	CASRGSSQETQYF	TGCGCCAGCAGGGGCAGTAGCCAAGAGACCCAGTACTTC
TRBV30	TRBJ2-7	TRBD1	-	CAWSGRQGLYEQYF	TGTGCCTGGAGTGGCAGACAGGGGTTATACGAGCAGTACTTC
TRBV6-5	TRBJ1-1	-	-	CASLSRAGINTEAFF	TGTGCCAGTCTTAGCAGGGCAGGTATTAACACTGAAGCTTTCTTT
TRBV5-1	TRBJ2-3	-	-	CASSSTGDSTDTQYF	TGCGCCAGCAGCTCGACAGGTGATAGCACAGATACGCAGTATTTT
TRBV19	TRBJ1-2	-	once	CASSISYYGYTF	TGTGCCAGTAGTATTTCCTACTATGGCTACACCTTC
TRBV7-9	TRBJ2-1	-	-	CASMQDSIAHNEQFF	TGTGCCAGCATGCAGGACAGTATTGCACACAATGAGCAGTTCTTC
TRBV7-8	TRBJ1-6	-	-	CASSAQGSPNSPLHF	TGTGCCAGCAGCGCACAGGGATCCCCAAATTCACCCCTCCACTTT
TRBV5-1	TRBJ2-7	TRBD2	-	CASSLALAGSYEQYF	TGCGCCAGCAGCTTGGCGCTAGCGGGGTCCTACGAGCAGTACTTC
TRBV18	TRBJ2-3	-	-	CASSPPIGADTQYF	TGTGCCAGCTCACCACCAATCGGGGCAGATACGCAGTATTTT
TRBV5-4	TRBJ2-3	TRBD2	few	CASSRASGRDTQYF	TGTGCCAGCAGCCGGGCTAGCGGGAGGGATACGCAGTATTTT
TRBV5-1	TRBJ1-2	TRBD1	-	CASSLQGADGYTF	TGCGCCAGCAGCTTGCAGGGGGCGGATGGCTACACCTTC
TRBV18	TRBJ2-3	TRBD2	-	CASSPPLAGADTQYF	TGTGCCAGCTCACCACCCCTAGCGGGAGCAGATACGCAGTATTTT
TRBV11-2	TRBJ1-2	-	-	CASSETFRRYGYTF	TGTGCCAGCAGCGAGACATTCCGACGCTATGGCTACACCTTC
TRBV18	TRBJ1-5	TRBD1	-	CASSPGQGNQPQHF	TGTGCCAGCTCACCTGGACAGGGCAATCAGCCCCAGCATTTT
TRBV30	TRBJ2-3	TRBD1	-	CAWGLGQGTDTQYF	TGTGCCTGGGGACTCGGACAGGGCACAGATACGCAGTATTTT
TRBV6-1	TRBJ2-2	-	few	CASSTRLETGELFF	TGTGCCAGCAGTACGAGACTAGAGACCGGGGAGCTGTTTTTT
TRBV5-6	TRBJ1-2	-	-	CASSLVRNYGYTF	TGTGCCAGCAGCTTGGTTCGGAACTATGGCTACACCTTC
TRBV30	TRBJ2-5	-	-	CAWNRAQTQYF	TGTGCCTGGAACAGGGCGCAGACCCAGTACTTC
TRBV28	TRBJ2-7	TRBD1	-	CASSFVDRAVGEQYF	TGTGCCAGCAGTTTTGTTGACAGGGCGGTAGGGGAGCAGTACTTC
TRBV19	TRBJ2-5	TRBD2	-	CASSLGLATRGETQYF	TGTGCCAGTAGTCTCGGACTAGCGACAAGGGGGGAGACCCAGTACTTC
TRBV9	TRBJ1-2	TRBD1	few	CASSTGQGGYTF	TGTGCCAGCAGCACGGGACAGGGGGGCTACACCTTC
TRBV2	TRBJ2-1	-	-	CASSWTDNEQFF	TGTGCCAGCAGTTGGACTGACAATGAGCAGTTCTTC
TRBV7-8	TRBJ2-7	TRBD1	-	CASSFRGLGEQYF	TGTGCCAGCAGCTTTAGGGGGCTGGGGGAGCAGTACTTC
TRBV27	TRBJ2-1	TRBD2	-	CASSLFGGRAPNEQFF	TGTGCCAGCAGTTTATTCGGCGGGAGGGCCCCTAATGAGCAGTTCTTC
TRBV25-1	TRBJ2-7	TRBD1	-	CASSPGTGVTYEQYF	TGTGCCAGCAGTCCCGGGACAGGGGTCACCTACGAGCAGTACTTC
TRBV7-2	TRBJ2-7	TRBD1	once	CASSLVGGQGSYEQYF	TGTGCCAGCAGCTTAGTGGGGGGACAGGGGTCCTACGAGCAGTACTTC
TRBV28	TRBJ2-2	TRBD2	-	CASSLAASGTRELFF	TGTGCCAGCAGTTTAGCAGCTAGCGGGACCCGGGAGCTGTTTTTT
TRBV12-2	TRBJ2-3	-	-	CASRPRRACGYTDTQYF	TGTGCAAGTCGCCCCCGGAGGGCTTGTGGTTACACAGATACGCAGTATTTT
TRBV7-9	TRBJ2-2	-	-	CASRGGTAPTGELFF	TGTGCCAGCAGGGGCGGGACAGCACCCACCGGGGAGCTGTTTTTT
TRBV4-1	TRBJ1-3	TRBD1	-	CASSQADRVNTIYF	TGCGCCAGCAGCCAAGCGGACAGGGTGAACACCATATATTTT
TRBV2	TRBJ1-4	-	-	CASSQGRANEKLFF	TGTGCCAGCAGTCAGGGGCGGGCTAATGAAAAACTGTTTTTT
TRBV19	TRBJ2-1	TRBD2	-	CASSIDRLAHNNEQFF	TGTGCCAGTAGTATAGATAGACTAGCGCATAACAATGAGCAGTTCTTC
TRBV19	TRBJ2-3	-	-	CASKSEGYFGDTQYF	TGTGCCAGTAAATCCGAAGGATATTTCGGGGATACGCAGTATTTT
TRBV19	TRBJ1-1	-	-	CASSRGEYMNTEAFF	TGTGCCAGTAGTAGGGGGGAGTACATGAACACTGAAGCTTTCTTT
TRBV5-1	TRBJ2-7	-	once	CASSLSLGVSSYEQYF	TGCGCCAGCAGCTTGTCCCTAGGGGTAAGCTCCTACGAGCAGTACTTC
TRBV7-2	TRBJ2-1	TRBD2	few	CASSLRAGAPYNEQFF	TGTGCCAGCAGCTTACGAGCGGGAGCCCCTTACAATGAGCAGTTCTTC
TRBV16	TRBJ1-3	TRBD1	-	CASSQRQGPGNTIYF	TGTGCCAGCAGCCAACGACAGGGACCTGGAAACACCATATATTTT
TRBV11-2	TRBJ2-7	-	few	CASSWASSSYEQYF	TGTGCCAGCAGCTGGGCATCGAGCTCCTACGAGCAGTACTTC
TRBV11-2	TRBJ2-2	-	-	CASSTTGIVGELFF	TGTGCCAGCAGCACTACAGGGATAGTCGGGGAGCTGTTTTTT
TRBV19	TRBJ2-7	TRBD2	-	CASSIGLAGPYEQYF	TGTGCCAGTAGTATAGGACTAGCGGGACCCTACGAGCAGTACTTC
TRBV7-2	TRBJ1-3	-	-	CASSSGNSGNTIYF	TGTGCCAGCAGCTCGGGGAACTCTGGAAACACCATATATTTT
TRBV19	TRBJ1-1	TRBD1	-	CASSPTTGYRLWTEAFF	TGTGCCAGTAGTCCCACGACAGGGTATAGGTTGTGGACTGAAGCTTTCTTT
TRBV19	TRBJ2-1	TRBD2	-	CASTPPYRGLAYNEQFF	TGTGCCAGTACTCCACCATACCGGGGACTAGCGTACAATGAGCAGTTCTTC
TRBV5-4	TRBJ1-1	-	-	CASSAPGTEAFF	TGTGCCAGCAGCGCCCCCGGTACCGAAGCTTTCTTT
TRBV16	TRBJ1-5	-	-	CASSQRGGGNQPQHF	TGTGCCAGCAGCCAACGGGGAGGGGGAAATCAGCCCCAGCATTTT